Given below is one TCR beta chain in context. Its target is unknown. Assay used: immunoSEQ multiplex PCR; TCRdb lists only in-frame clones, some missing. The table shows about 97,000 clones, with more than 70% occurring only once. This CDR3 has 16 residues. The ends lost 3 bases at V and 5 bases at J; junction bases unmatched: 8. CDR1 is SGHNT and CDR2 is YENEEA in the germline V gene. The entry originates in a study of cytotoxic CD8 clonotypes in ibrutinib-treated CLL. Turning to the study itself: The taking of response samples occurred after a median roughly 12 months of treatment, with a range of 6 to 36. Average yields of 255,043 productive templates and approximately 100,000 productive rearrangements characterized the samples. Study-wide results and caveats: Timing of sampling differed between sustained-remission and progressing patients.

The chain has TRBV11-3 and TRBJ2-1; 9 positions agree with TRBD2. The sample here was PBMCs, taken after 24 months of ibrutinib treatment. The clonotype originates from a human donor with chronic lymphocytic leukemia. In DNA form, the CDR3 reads TGTGCCAGCAGCTTGGTATATCTAGCGGGGAACAATGAGCAGTTCTTC. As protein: CASSLVYLAGNNEQFF.